What follows are 30 T cell receptor beta chains derived from one specimen sequenced in a study of blood T cells in healthy people across ages. A sample-barcoded 5' primer and a J-beta primer mix were used in a second PCR of roughly 6 to 12 cycles. TCRdb re-called the 5' RACE reads through MiXCR, storing one row per CDR3 protein. Among about 1 million distinct CDR3 sequences listed, more than 40% were seen once. Sequencing used blood. Receptors originate from a woman aged 55-70 years in good health.

The rearrangement joins TRBV27 to TRBJ2-3; D unclear. Deletions cut 6 bases from V and 3 bases from J, with 7 bases between. CDR1 and CDR2 (germline): MNHEY, SMNVEV (reference sequence). The CDR3 length is 12 residues. CDR3 sequence: CASSKQTDTQYF. For the CDR3, the DNA is TGTGCCAGCAGCAAACAGACAGATACGCAGTATTTT.

A few counts support this clonotype. The CDR3 coding sequence is TGCAGCGTTGAATTGTGGGAGGGAACCACAGATACGCAGTATTTT. This encodes CSVELWEGTTDTQYF. The V and J genes are TRBV29-1 and TRBJ2-3; 7 bases map to TRBD2. The germline V gene encodes CDR1 SQVTM and CDR2 ANQGSEA. This CDR3 region has 15 residues. With V trimmed by 2 bases and J by 2 bases, 7 bases remained unmatched.

This chain connects TRBV3-1 to TRBJ2-4; D is undetermined. CDR1 and CDR2 (germline): LGHDT, YNNKEL (reference sequence). Trimming shortened V by 0 bases and J by 0 bases, and 6 bases separated the two germline ends. This CDR3 comprises 15 residues. CDR3 region: CASSQEPLAKNIQYF. The DNA for the CDR3 is TGTGCCAGCAGCCAAGAGCCGTTAGCCAAAAACATTCAGTACTTC.

This chain uses TRBV5-5 with TRBJ2-1; D gene unclear. Germline V lookup: CDR1 SGHKS, CDR2 YYEKEE (reference sequence). The CDR3 spans 15 residues. V lost 0 bases and J lost 2, with 9 bases in between. The CDR3 nucleotides read TGTGCCAGCAGCTTGGCCCAGGCGACCTACAATGAGCAGTTCTTC. Amino acids: CASSLAQATYNEQFF.

The genes are TRBV6-2 or TRBV6-3 and TRBJ1-5; D is perhaps TRBD1 (5 bases). Germline CDR1 and CDR2: MNHEY and SVGEGT. The CDR3 is made up of 14 amino acids. The V and J ends lost 6 bases and 7 bases respectively, with 16 bases between them. CDR3 coding DNA: TGTGCCAGCAGGTACACAGGCAGTGGACAGCCCCAGCATTTT. It translates to CASRYTGSGQPQHF.

The chain carries TRBV3-1 and TRBJ2-5; D remains unclear. Per the germline V gene, CDR1 is LGHDT and CDR2 is YNNKEL (reference sequence). This CDR3 region has 15 residues. V dropped 0 bases and J dropped 5 bases, with 13 bases sitting between them. CDR3 sequence (DNA): TGTGCCAGCAGCCAAGATGTGGGCAGGCGGGAGACCCAGTACTTC. Protein product: CASSQDVGRRETQYF.

This rearrangement joins TRBV29-1 to TRBJ1-2; D is unresolved. V gave up 4 bases and J gave up 5 bases, with 8 bases separating them. The CDR3 spans 11 residues. Germline CDR1 is SQVTM and CDR2 is ANQGSEA. CDR3 bases: TGCAGCGTTGCTTTAGAATATGGCTACACCTTC. Its translation: CSVALEYGYTF.

The chain joins TRBV6-2 or TRBV6-3 to TRBJ2-7, with TRBD2 matching over 11 bases. The J call may not be correct, given that the DNA end is closer to TRBJ2-5. CDR3 length: 16 residues. The germline CDR1 and CDR2 sequences are MNHEY and SVGEGT. This CDR3 reads CASSYELAGVPETQYF. CDR3 DNA: TGTGCCAGCAGTTACGAACTAGCGGGAGTACCAGAGACCCAGTACTTC.

This clonotype has only a few counts. CDR3 loop: CASSYGPLTLQETQYF. The CDR3, as DNA: TGTGCCAGCAGTTACGGCCCGCTGACGCTCCAAGAGACCCAGTACTTC. The V and J genes are TRBV6-2 or TRBV6-3 and TRBJ2-5, with unresolved D. The CDR3 runs to 16 residues. Trimming removed 2 bases from V and 1 base from J, with 14 bases in between. Germline CDR1 reads MNHEY; CDR2 reads SVGEGT.

The chain carries TRBV24-1 and TRBJ2-1, with D possibly being TRBD1 (5 bases). Germline-derived CDR1 and CDR2 are KGHDR and SFDVKD. The germline V and J ends were trimmed by 3 bases and 10 bases, with 15 bases remaining between them. The CDR3 is made up of 14 amino acids. CDR3 in amino acids: CATSDQNRLAEQFF. The CDR3 DNA follows: TGTGCCACCAGTGATCAGAACAGGTTAGCAGAGCAGTTCTTC.

Only a few counts were recorded for this clonotype. The chain is built from TRBV10-3 and TRBJ2-1, with 7 bases that match TRBD2. Germline-derived CDR1 and CDR2 are ENHRY and SYGVKD. The CDR3 covers 15 residues. Trimming cost V 0 bases and J 3 bases; bases outside gene matches: 2. The CDR3 DNA reads as TGTGCCATCAGTGAGTCGAGCGGGATCTACAATGAGCAGTTCTTC. Amino acid sequence: CAISESSGIYNEQFF.

The J gene is TRBJ1-2, the V gene TRBV9, with 7 bases that match TRBD1. V shed 5 bases, J shed 2 bases, and the junction held 9 bases outside the gene matches. CDR3 length: 15 amino acids. Germline V gives CDR1 SGDLS, CDR2 YYNGEE. The CDR3 spells CASSLRQGQNYGYTF. In DNA, the CDR3 is TGTGCCAGCAGTCTTCGGCAGGGACAGAACTATGGCTACACCTTC.

V usage is TRBV20-1 and J usage is TRBJ2-7, with TRBD2 identical over 11 bases. The germline V gene has CDR1 DFQATT and CDR2 SNEGSKA (reference sequence). The V and J ends lost 5 bases and 2 bases, in that order; junction bases with no gene match: 5. The CDR3 runs 14 residues. In nucleotides, the CDR3 is TGCAGTGCTGTACTAGCGGGAGATCCCTACGAGCAGTACTTC. This sequence encodes CSAVLAGDPYEQYF.

V and J are TRBV4-1 and TRBJ2-5, with unresolved D. The J call could be wrong; TRBJ2-1 is a better fit for the DNA end. The CDR3 consists of 15 residues. From germline, CDR1 is MGHRA and CDR2 YSYEKL. The CDR3, as DNA: TGCGCCAGCAGCCAAGTAAAGGGTAGGGCGGAGACCCAGTTCTTC. It is translated as CASSQVKGRAETQFF.

The DNA for the CDR3 is TGTGCCAGCTCAGAGGCAGGGTTGGCGGGAGGCTACAATGAGCAGTTCTTC. Translating it yields CASSEAGLAGGYNEQFF. This sequence joins TRBV18 and TRBJ2-1, with 8 bases identical to TRBD2. Trimming cost V 5 bases and J 3 bases; bases outside gene matches: 12. The length of the CDR3 is 17 residues. Germline values: CDR1 KGHSH, CDR2 LQKENI.

Details on this clonotype: A junction boundary mismatches the germline segment, possibly from a read error. The chain joins TRBV18 to TRBJ2-4; D not certain. Judging by the DNA end, TRBJ2-5 fits better; the J call may be wrong. This CDR3 region has 14 residues. The V gene's germline CDR1 is KGHSH and CDR2 LQKENI. CDR3 sequence reads: CASSPYTPQGTQYF. The CDR3 DNA reads TGTGCCAGCTCACCGTATACGCCTCAAGGGACCCAGTACTTC.

The chain links TRBV27 to TRBJ2-1; no firm D call. The CDR3 covers 16 residues. Trimming stripped 6 bases from V and 10 bases from J, with 25 bases between. Germline values: CDR1 MNHEY, CDR2 SMNVEV (reference sequence). DNA of the CDR3: TGTGCCAGCAGGAGGTGGGTAGTCGAAAGAGTGTGGGAGCAGTTCTTC. This translates into CASRRWVVERVWEQFF.

The chain combines TRBV7-8 with TRBJ1-4; D is unclear. V was cut by 1 base and J by 8 bases, with 17 bases left in between. Germline CDR1 and CDR2: SGHVS and FQNEAQ. This CDR3 is 16 amino acids long. The CDR3 coding sequence is TGTGCCAGCAGCTTAGACCGCACAAGGGCAGGCGAAAAACTGTTTTTT. It specifies CASSLDRTRAGEKLFF.

V is TRBV3-1 and J is TRBJ1-1, with TRBD1 identical over 7 bases. The J segment lost 0 bases and the V segment lost 6 bases, leaving 7 bases of the junction unmatched. CDR1 and CDR2 from the germline V gene are LGHDT and YNNKEL (reference sequence). The CDR3 is made up of 15 amino acids. This CDR3 is CASRGTDTMNTEAFF. The CDR3 nucleotides are TGTGCCAGCAGGGGGACAGACACGATGAACACTGAAGCTTTCTTT.

This clonotype was counted between two and nine times. J is TRBJ2-6 and V is TRBV5-1, with D perhaps matching TRBD1 or TRBD2 (7 bases each). The CDR3 is 16 residues long. CDR1 is SGHRS and CDR2 is YFSETQ in the germline V gene. Trimming removed 1 base at V and 3 bases at J, with 11 bases between. The CDR3 DNA is TGCGCCAGCAGCTTGCAGGGGGGGTATGGGGCCAACGTCCTGACTTTC. It yields the protein CASSLQGGYGANVLTF.

The V and J genes are TRBV27 and TRBJ2-4, with 14 positions matching TRBD2. Per germline, CDR1 MNHEY and CDR2 SMNVEV (reference sequence). V gave up 5 bases and J gave up 4 bases; unmatched junction bases: 7. This CDR3 has 17 residues. The CDR3 nucleotides are TGTGCCAGCAGTAAGGGACTAGCGGGAGATCGGAAAAACATTCAGTACTTC. Translation gives CASSKGLAGDRKNIQYF.

This clonotype was seen more than once but under ten times. The gene calls are TRBV2 and TRBJ2-3; 8 bases are shared with TRBD2. The V gene's germline CDR1 is SNHLY and CDR2 FYNNEI. With 0 bases clipped from V and 9 bases from J, the junction kept 11 bases outside the gene matches. The CDR3 spans 16 residues. DNA of the CDR3: TGTGCCAGCAGTGAAGCCGGACTAGCCTTTACCCGGACGCAGTATTTT. Translated, it gives CASSEAGLAFTRTQYF. Complete variable domain (other parts from reference TRBV2 and TRBJ2-3): EPEVTQTPSHQVTQMGQEVILRCVPISNHLYFYWYRQILGQKVEFLVSFYNNEISEKSEIFDDQFSVERPDGSNFTLKIRSTKLEDSAMYFCASSEAGLAFTRTQYFGPGTRLTVL.

The J gene is TRBJ2-7, the V gene TRBV9; tentatively, D is TRBD1 (6 bases). The V gene lost 4 bases and the J gene lost 0 bases, with 26 bases spanning the gap. Germline CDR1 reads SGDLS; CDR2 reads YYNGEE. CDR3 size: 19 residues. The CDR3 region is CASSRGDQVPTGHSYEQYF. DNA for the CDR3: TGTGCCAGCAGCAGGGGAGACCAGGTTCCCACAGGGCACTCCTACGAGCAGTACTTC.

The V and J genes are TRBV6-5 and TRBJ2-3; 7 bases map to TRBD1. With 7 bases clipped from V and 0 bases from J, the junction kept 10 bases outside the gene matches. Germline values: CDR1 MNHEY, CDR2 SVGAGI. The CDR3 is 16 residues long. CDR3 amino acids: CASTTGRGVSTDTQYF. The CDR3 DNA reads TGTGCCAGCACGACAGGGCGAGGGGTTAGCACAGATACGCAGTATTTT.

The chain recombines TRBV20-1 with TRBJ2-3; unclear D gene. The germline gives CDR1 DFQATT, CDR2 SNEGSKA (reference sequence). V dropped 0 bases and J dropped 1 base, with 11 bases sitting between them. The CDR3 has 15 amino acids. The CDR3 here is CSARDPLLGTDTQYF. The CDR3 DNA sequence: TGCAGTGCTAGAGATCCCCTCCTGGGCACAGATACGCAGTATTTT.

This clonotype was counted only a few times. J is TRBJ1-5 and V is TRBV12-3 or TRBV12-4, with D possibly TRBD1 on 6 matching bases. The V end was cut by 0 bases, the J end by 3 bases, with 15 bases between. The CDR3 is made up of 17 amino acids. In nucleotides, the CDR3 is TGTGCCAGCAGTTTAGCGGGAGGGGGGACCGCCAATCAGCCCCAGCATTTT. It is translated as CASSLAGGGTANQPQHF.

The chain joins TRBV12-3 or TRBV12-4 to TRBJ2-1; 11 positions match TRBD2. V gave up 6 bases and J gave up 9 bases; unmatched junction bases: 13. The length of the CDR3 is 16 residues. Here the CDR3 DNA reads TGTGCCAGCAGACCCAGCGGACTAGCGGGTATCGGTGAGCAGTTCTTC. It specifies CASRPSGLAGIGEQFF.

The chain is built from TRBV10-1 and TRBJ2-3; D gene ambiguous. This CDR3 is 17 amino acids long. Germline assignment: CDR1 WNHNN and CDR2 SYGVQD (reference sequence). V lost 4 bases to trimming and J lost 1 base, with 18 bases between them. CDR3 coding DNA: TGCGCCAGCAGTGTCGTCCGGGCCCAAGCTGGCACAGATACGCAGTATTTT. Encoded protein: CASSVVRAQAGTDTQYF.

CDR3 coding DNA: TGCGCCAGCAGCCAAGTCTTAGGATCCTACGAGCAGTACTTC. Residues: CASSQVLGSYEQYF. The gene calls are TRBV4-1 and TRBJ2-7, with D uncertain. V was trimmed by 1 base and J by 1 base, leaving 8 bases between them. The CDR3 consists of 14 residues. Germline V lookup: CDR1 MGHRA, CDR2 YSYEKL.

With regard to this clonotype: This may be a read error, as it is one base from a much larger clone. The V gene is TRBV11-1, the J gene TRBJ2-7; D may be TRBD2 (6 bases). Germline V gives CDR1 SGHAT, CDR2 FQDESV (reference sequence). This CDR3 is 15 amino acids long. The ends were cut back, 5 bases at V and 0 bases at J, with 14 bases in the middle. The CDR3 loop reads CASSIISGISYEQYF. CDR3 sequence (DNA): TGTGCCAGCAGCATAATTAGCGGAATCTCCTACGAGCAGTACTTC.